This T cell receptor (beta chain) was recorded in a study of blood T cells in healthy people across ages. For the study at large: The capture of about one barcoded beta molecule per two T cells was achieved by template switching.

V gave up 5 bases and J gave up 10 bases; unmatched junction bases: 14. The CDR3 sequence is 15 residues long. CDR1 DFQATT and CDR2 SNEGSKA come from the germline V gene (reference sequence). Primers used in a second PCR of roughly 6 to 11 cycles were a sample-barcoded 5' primer and a J-beta primer mix. Each CDR3 protein is one row after TCRdb ran MiXCR on the 5' RACE reads. Here the sample spans approximately 580,000 distinct CDR3 sequences, 24% being singletons. This clonotype has more than one count but fewer than ten. This sample also appeared in a second study, on T cells of mothers and their children.

This chain connects TRBV20-1 to TRBJ2-1; 10 bases fit TRBD2. Material: blood. This TCR derives from a boy between 5 and 17 years old in good health. CDR3 bases: TGCAGTGCTGAGGGCGGACTAGCGGCCCGGGTGGAGCAGTTCTTC. Translating gives CSAEGGLAARVEQFF.